This T cell receptor (beta chain) is drawn from a study of graft-versus-host responses after intestinal transplantation. Study at large: Transplantation in recipients was multivisceral, liver-intestinal, or isolated intestinal. Anti-thymocyte globulin induction, then tacrolimus and steroids for 3 to 4 years, went to all recipients. Findings and limits, study-wide: Recipient marrow contained GvH clones, some of which appeared first in ileum or blood.

Assay: immunoSEQ multiplex PCR; the TCRdb copy retains only in-frame clones and omits some. The table records about 120,000 clones, about 95% of them present only once. Germline CDR1 and CDR2: SGHTA and FQGTGA. The CDR3 totals 14 residues. The V and J ends lost 4 bases and 4 bases, in that order; junction bases with no gene match: 2. Points on this clone: The antigen is not known.

The sequencing here drew on unstimulated CD8+ T cells sorted from spleen or lymph node cells, taken before intestinal transplant. The sequence was obtained from a human donor who received an intestinal transplant. The chain is built from TRBV7-3 and TRBJ2-1; the match to TRBD1 covers 9 bases. The CDR3 sequence is CASSSGTGYNEQFF. As DNA, the CDR3 is TGTGCCAGCAGCTCCGGGACAGGGTACAATGAGCAGTTCTTC.